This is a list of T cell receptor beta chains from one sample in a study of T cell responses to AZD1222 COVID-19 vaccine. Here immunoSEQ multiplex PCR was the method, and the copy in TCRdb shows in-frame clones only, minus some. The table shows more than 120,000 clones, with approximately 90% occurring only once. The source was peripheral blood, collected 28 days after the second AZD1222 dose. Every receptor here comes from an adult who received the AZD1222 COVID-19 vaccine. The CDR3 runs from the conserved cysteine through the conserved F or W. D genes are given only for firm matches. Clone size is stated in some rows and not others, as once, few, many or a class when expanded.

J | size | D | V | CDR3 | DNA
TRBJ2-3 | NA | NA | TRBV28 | CASSFRTRATDTQYF | TGTGCCAGCAGTTTCCGTACAAGGGCCACAGATACGCAGTATTTT
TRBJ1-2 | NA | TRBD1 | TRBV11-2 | CASRPGQGPYGYTF | TGTGCCAGCAGACCGGGACAGGGGCCCTATGGCTACACCTTC
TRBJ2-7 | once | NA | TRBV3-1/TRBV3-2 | CASSQSLTGYEQYF | TGTGCCAGCAGCCAGTCTCTGACAGGCTACGAGCAGTACTTC
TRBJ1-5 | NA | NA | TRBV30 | CAWTRAGFQPQHF | TGTGCCTGGACTAGGGCAGGGTTTCAGCCCCAGCATTTT
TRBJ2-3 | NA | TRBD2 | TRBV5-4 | CASSYPGLATDTQYF | TGTGCCAGCAGCTATCCGGGACTAGCGACAGATACGCAGTATTTT
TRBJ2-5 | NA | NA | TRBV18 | CASSLLDSTQETQYF | TGTGCCAGCTCACTTCTGGACAGTACCCAAGAGACCCAGTACTTC
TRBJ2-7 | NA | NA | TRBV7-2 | CASSRDSSYEQYF | TGTGCCAGCAGCCGCGACAGCTCCTACGAGCAGTACTTC
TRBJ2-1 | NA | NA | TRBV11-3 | CASSLRWGGTAYNEQFF | TGTGCCAGCAGCTTAAGATGGGGCGGGACTGCCTACAATGAGCAGTTCTTC
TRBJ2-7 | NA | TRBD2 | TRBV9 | CASSVAGLAGGYEQYF | TGTGCCAGCTCCGTAGCAGGACTAGCGGGTGGTTACGAGCAGTACTTC
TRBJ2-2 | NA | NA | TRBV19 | CASSTLSGNGELFF | TGTGCCAGTAGTACCTTATCGGGCAACGGGGAGCTGTTTTTT
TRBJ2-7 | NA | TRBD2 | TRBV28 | CASSTGTSGSSFYEQYF | TGTGCCAGCAGCACGGGGACTAGCGGGAGTAGTTTCTACGAGCAGTACTTC
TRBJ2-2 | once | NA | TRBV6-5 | CASRGLVNTGELFF | TGTGCCAGCAGAGGTCTAGTTAACACCGGGGAGCTGTTTTTT
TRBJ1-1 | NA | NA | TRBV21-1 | CASSTGQGMNTEAFF | TGTGCCAGCAGCACAGGACAGGGCATGAACACTGAAGCTTTCTTT
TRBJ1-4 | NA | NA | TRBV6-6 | CATSETLGVGKLFF | TGTGCCACCTCCGAGACACTAGGCGTGGGAAAACTGTTTTTT
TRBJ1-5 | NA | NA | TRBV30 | CAWSTQGNQPQHF | TGTGCCTGGAGTACGCAGGGCAATCAGCCCCAGCATTTT
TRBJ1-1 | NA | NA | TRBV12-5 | CASASRSQSTEAFF | TGTGCTAGTGCCTCCCGTTCGCAGTCCACTGAAGCTTTCTTT
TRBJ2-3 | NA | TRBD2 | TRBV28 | CASSLMVLAGTDTQYF | TGTGCCAGCAGTTTAATGGTACTAGCGGGAACAGATACGCAGTATTTT
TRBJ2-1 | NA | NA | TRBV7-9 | CASSFFRSNEQFF | TGTGCCAGCAGCTTTTTTCGGTCCAATGAGCAGTTCTTC
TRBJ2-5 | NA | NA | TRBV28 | CASSFGTLQETQYF | TGTGCCAGCAGCTTCGGGACACTCCAAGAGACCCAGTACTTC
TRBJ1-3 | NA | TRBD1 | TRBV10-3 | CAISPPGQVSGNTIYF | TGTGCCATCAGTCCGCCGGGACAGGTCTCTGGAAACACCATATATTTT
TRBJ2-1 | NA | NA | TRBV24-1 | CATSDLRGGSSYNEQFF | TGTGCCACCAGTGATTTGAGGGGGGGGAGCTCCTACAATGAGCAGTTCTTC
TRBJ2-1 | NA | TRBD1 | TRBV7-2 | CASLETGMGYNEQFF | TGTGCCAGCCTAGAGACAGGGATGGGTTACAATGAGCAGTTCTTC
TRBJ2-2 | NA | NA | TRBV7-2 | CASSLARRPGTLSTGELFF | TGTGCCAGCAGCTTAGCGAGAAGGCCGGGAACGCTCTCCACCGGGGAGCTGTTTTTT
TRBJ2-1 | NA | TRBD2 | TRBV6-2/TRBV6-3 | CASSGLAGGGNEQFF | TGTGCCAGCAGTGGTCTAGCGGGGGGTGGCAATGAGCAGTTCTTC
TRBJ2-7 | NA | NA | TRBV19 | CASSISGNFHEQYF | TGTGCCAGTAGTATCTCCGGGAACTTCCACGAGCAGTACTTC
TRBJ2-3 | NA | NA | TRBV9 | CASSVGFRGYTDTQYF | TGTGCCAGCAGCGTTGGGTTTCGGGGCTACACAGATACGCAGTATTTT
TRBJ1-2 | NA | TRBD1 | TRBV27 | CASSPGGFGGYTF | TGTGCCAGCAGTCCAGGGGGCTTTGGTGGCTACACCTTC
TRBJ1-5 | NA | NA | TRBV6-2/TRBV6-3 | CASSYLAFQGQPQHF | TGTGCCAGCAGTTACTTGGCCTTCCAGGGTCAGCCCCAGCATTTT
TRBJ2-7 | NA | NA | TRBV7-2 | CASSSSAREYEQYF | TGTGCCAGCAGCTCGTCGGCCAGGGAATACGAGCAGTACTTC
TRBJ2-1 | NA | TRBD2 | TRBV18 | CASSEPSGSYNEQFF | TGTGCCAGCTCAGAGCCTAGCGGGAGCTACAATGAGCAGTTCTTC
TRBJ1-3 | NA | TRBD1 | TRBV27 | CASSTSAGTGGNTIYF | TGTGCCAGCAGCACCTCCGCCGGGACAGGGGGAAACACCATATATTTT
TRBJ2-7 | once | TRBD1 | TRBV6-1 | CASSEADRAAYEQYF | TGTGCCAGCAGTGAAGCGGACAGGGCCGCTTACGAGCAGTACTTC
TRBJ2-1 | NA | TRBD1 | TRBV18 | CASSSRDRTLGEQFF | TGTGCCAGCTCAAGCCGGGACAGGACCCTAGGTGAGCAGTTCTTC
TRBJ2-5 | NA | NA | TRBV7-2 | CASSFGQQSETQYF | TGTGCCAGCAGCTTTGGCCAGCAATCGGAGACCCAGTACTTC
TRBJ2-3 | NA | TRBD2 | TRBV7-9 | CASSPDRLAGWVTDTQYF | TGTGCCAGCAGCCCCGACCGGCTAGCGGGCTGGGTCACAGATACGCAGTATTTT
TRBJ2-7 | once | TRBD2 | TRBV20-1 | CSASKSGSMNEQYF | TGCAGTGCTAGTAAAAGCGGGAGTATGAACGAGCAGTACTTC
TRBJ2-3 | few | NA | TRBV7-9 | CASSFAVSTDTQYF | TGTGCCAGCAGCTTCGCAGTTAGCACAGATACGCAGTATTTT
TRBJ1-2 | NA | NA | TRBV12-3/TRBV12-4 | CASTREPGGYTF | TGTGCCAGCACCCGGGAGCCGGGCGGCTACACCTTC
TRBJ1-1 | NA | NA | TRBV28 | CASSFGGNTEAFF | TGTGCCAGCAGTTTTGGAGGAAACACTGAAGCTTTCTTT
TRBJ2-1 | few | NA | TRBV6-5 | CASSYAARNEQFF | TGTGCCAGCAGTTACGCAGCCAGAAATGAGCAGTTCTTC
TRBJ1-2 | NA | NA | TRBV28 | CASSKRGYGYTF | TGTGCCAGCAGTAAGAGGGGCTATGGCTACACCTTC
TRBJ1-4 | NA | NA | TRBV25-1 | CASSDVGGDEKLFF | TGTGCCAGCAGTGATGTGGGGGGGGATGAAAAACTGTTTTTT